This TCR beta chain appears in the sequencing data of a study of T cell responses to AZD1222 COVID-19 vaccine. Notes on the study in general: Mostly white British, mostly female donors; authors suggested clonal diversity may be underestimated. Spike-specific TCR breadth and depth grew following two AZD1222 doses.

In the case of this clone: Its antigen remains unknown.

The repertoire was sequenced with immunoSEQ multiplex PCR; TCRdb's copy has only in-frame clones and lacks some. The table records tens of thousands of clones, 85% to 95% of them present only once. Germline lookup yields CDR1 MNHEY and CDR2 SVGAGI. The CDR3 is 14 residues long. V gave up 6 bases and J gave up 5 bases, with 14 bases separating them. This specimen was peripheral blood, taken on day 0 of AZD1222 vaccination. The chain joins TRBV6-5 to TRBJ1-5, with D maybe TRBD1 (6 bases). This receptor was obtained from an adult in good health. The CDR3 sequence is CASRPPGDYQPQHF. CDR3 bases: TGTGCCAGCAGACCACCAGGGGATTATCAGCCCCAGCATTTT.